The clone carrying this T cell receptor (beta chain) was observed many times. Its antigen is not identified. Based on clinical symptoms, serum thyroxine and TRAb, thyroid ultrasound and orbital computed tomography, diagnoses were reached. This sample is drawn from a study of T cells in Graves' hyperthyroidism and ophthalmopathy. Broader study findings: Separation of ophthalmopathy from stable hyperthyroidism was achieved by a 13 V-J model. Among clonotypes expanded in thyroid above 0.001, most were also found in blood.

Amplification of TCR beta CDR3 regions was performed using RNA transcripts as template. Primed by the HTBI set, a first-round RT-PCR was run on the TCR CDR3. TCRdb called the multiplex PCR reads again in MiXCR, with one record for every CDR3 protein. The sample has approximately 690,000 distinct CDR3 sequences, roughly 15% seen once. The sequenced material came from blood. The TCR was taken from a woman aged 50 to 60 with Graves' ophthalmopathy.

The CDR3 sequence: CASSNGGLAGGRVTQYF. The CDR3 DNA reads TGTGCCAGCAGCAACGGAGGACTAGCGGGAGGACGAGTGACCCAGTACTTC. This sequence joins TRBV6-2 or TRBV6-3 and TRBJ2-5; 14 bases align to TRBD2. This CDR3 is built from 17 residues. The germline V gene has CDR1 MNHEY and CDR2 SVGEGT. With V trimmed by 6 bases and J by 7 bases, 13 bases remained unmatched.